Sequencing of this T cell receptor (beta chain) was carried out in a study of T-cell memory formation after mild COVID-19. Study background: Across donors, TCR clusters were largely donor specific.

The germline V and J ends were trimmed by 0 bases and 7 bases, with 10 bases remaining between them. The CDR3 is 13 amino acids. CDR1 and CDR2 (germline): SGHKS, YYEKEE (reference sequence). TCRdb reprocessed the 5' RACE reads with MiXCR, giving one entry per CDR3 protein. The sample includes 350,000 to 450,000 distinct CDR3 sequences, about an eighth seen only once; the top ten take 20% to 25%. Notes on this clonotype: The antigen is not known.

Whole-study results and caveats: CD4/CD8 balance held among clones contracting day 15 to 85, and later expanders leaned CD4+. Clones that contracted clustered mainly in CM and EM if CD4+ and in EMRA if CD8+.

The TCR originated in a young man who had mild COVID-19 (a few samples of this study predate the infection). Cell type and time point are not known. The source material was PBMCs or a T cell subset sorted from them (not recorded which). This chain uses TRBV5-5 with TRBJ1-2; D is possibly TRBD1 (6 bases). CDR3 sequence (DNA): TGTGCCAGCAGCTTGGTGGGGGGCGCTGGCTACACCTTC. It codes for CASSLVGGAGYTF.